The clone carrying this TCR beta chain was seen more than once but under ten times. Its antigen is undetermined. This record belongs to a study of human T cells and chemical hapten exposure. Study context: An area of 2 cm by around 2 cm on upper inner arm skin received 2% DPC for sensitization. General observations from the study: Expanded TCR sets contained significantly more large CDR3 similarity clusters than controls.

Regarding time point: patch test 1, 2 weeks after DPC sensitization. Treatment described: therapeutic diphenylcyclopropenone sensitization with weekly scalp DPC. Only after blood had been drawn was each patch test applied. The study enrolled 18 to 70-year-old alopecia patients suitable for DPC. TCRdb re-called the RACE reads through MiXCR, storing one row per CDR3 protein. The sample lists some 180,000 distinct CDR3 sequences, around 24% occurring once. The germline gives CDR1 MNHNS, CDR2 SASEGT. Trimming removed 3 bases at V and 5 bases at J, with 13 bases between. The CDR3 extends over 14 amino acids.

The sample was whole blood, taken in connection with sensitization to the hapten diphenylcyclopropenone (DPC). This sequence joins TRBV6-1 and TRBJ1-2, with D unresolved. The receptor was isolated from a woman in her forties or fifties with alopecia areata. Some clones in this sample may be carry-over from other donors' samples. CDR3 sequence: CASSDPPSSYGYTF. The CDR3 nucleotides are TGTGCCAGCAGTGACCCCCCGAGCTCGTATGGCTACACCTTC.